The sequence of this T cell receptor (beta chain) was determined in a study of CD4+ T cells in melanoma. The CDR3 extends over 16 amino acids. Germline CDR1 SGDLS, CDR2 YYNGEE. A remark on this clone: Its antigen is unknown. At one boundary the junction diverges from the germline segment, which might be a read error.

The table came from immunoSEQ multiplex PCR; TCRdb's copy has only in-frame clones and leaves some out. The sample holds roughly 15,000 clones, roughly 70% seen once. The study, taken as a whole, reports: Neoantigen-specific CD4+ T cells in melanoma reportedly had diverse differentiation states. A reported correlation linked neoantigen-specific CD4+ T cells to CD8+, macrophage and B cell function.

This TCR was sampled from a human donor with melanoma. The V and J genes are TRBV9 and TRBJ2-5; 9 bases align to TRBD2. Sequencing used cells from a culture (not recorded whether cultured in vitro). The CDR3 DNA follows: TGTGCCAGCAGCGTCGGTTGGCGGGGGGGCCAAAAGACCCAGTACTTC. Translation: CASSVGWRGGQKTQYF. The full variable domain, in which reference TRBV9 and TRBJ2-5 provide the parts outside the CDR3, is DSGVTQTPKHLITATGQRVTLRCSPRSGDLSVYWYQQSLDQGLQFLIQYYNGEERAKGNILERFSAQQFPDLHSELNLSSLELGDSALYFCASSVGWRGGQKTQYFGPGTRLLVL.